The TCR beta chain under discussion was sequenced for a study of CD8 T cells in Susac syndrome. Controls were healthy donors chosen to match patients in age and sex. TEMRA cells were FACS-enriched, with CD8+ and CD4+ T cells isolated negatively. Deletions cut 5 bases from V and 8 bases from J, with 9 bases between. In germline, CDR1 is SEHNR, CDR2 FQNEAQ (reference sequence). The CDR3 runs to 11 residues. RNA in amounts of roughly 0.5 to 1 ug was reverse transcribed with random hexamers. TCRdb re-called the immunoSEQ multiplex PCR reads through MiXCR, storing one row per CDR3 protein. The sample shows approximately 160,000 distinct CDR3 sequences, over 85% of them seen only once.

The chain joins TRBV7-9 to TRBJ1-2; no reliable D call. Sequencing input: CD4+ T cells from PBMCs. This TCR came from a human donor in good health. CDR3 bases: TGTGCCAGCAGCCCAGGTATCGGCTACACCTTC. This sequence encodes CASSPGIGYTF.